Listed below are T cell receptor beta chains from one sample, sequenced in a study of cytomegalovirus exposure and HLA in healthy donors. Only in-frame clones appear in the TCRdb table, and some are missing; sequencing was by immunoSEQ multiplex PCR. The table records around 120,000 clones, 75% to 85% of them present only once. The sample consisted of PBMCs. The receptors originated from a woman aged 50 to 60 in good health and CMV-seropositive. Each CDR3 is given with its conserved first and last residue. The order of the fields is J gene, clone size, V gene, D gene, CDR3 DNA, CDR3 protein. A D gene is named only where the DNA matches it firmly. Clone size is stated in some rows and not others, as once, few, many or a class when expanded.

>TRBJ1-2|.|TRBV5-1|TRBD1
TGCGCCAGCAGCTTCAACCCGGGACAGGGGGCGGGAGGCTACACCTTC
CASSFNPGQGAGGYTF
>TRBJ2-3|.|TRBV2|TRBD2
TGTGCCAGCAGACTAGCGGGGGGACTCACAGATACGCAGTATTTT
CASRLAGGLTDTQYF
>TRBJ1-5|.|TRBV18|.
TGTGCCAGCTCACCAGACATACACAATCAGCCCCAGCATTTT
CASSPDIHNQPQHF
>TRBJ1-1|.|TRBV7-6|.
TGTGCCAGCAGCCCAGGCGGGGGAGGGAACACTGAAGCTTTCTTT
CASSPGGGGNTEAFF
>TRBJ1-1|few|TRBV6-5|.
TGTGCCAGCAGTGAAGTAGGGAGCGGCACTGAAGCTTTCTTT
CASSEVGSGTEAFF
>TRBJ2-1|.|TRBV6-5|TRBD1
TGTGCCAGCAGCCAAGGGACAGGGATTCGGAATGAGCAGTTCTTC
CASSQGTGIRNEQFF
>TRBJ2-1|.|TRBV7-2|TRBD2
TGTGCCAGCAGCTGGGACTATAATGAGCAGTTCTTC
CASSWDYNEQFF
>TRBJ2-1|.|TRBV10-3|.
TGTGCCATCAGTAGGGACAACTACAATGAGCAGTTCTTC
CAISRDNYNEQFF
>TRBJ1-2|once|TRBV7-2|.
TGTGCCAGCAACCCACAGGGAGTGCGTAACTATGGCTACACCTTC
CASNPQGVRNYGYTF
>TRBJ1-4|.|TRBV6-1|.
TGTGCCAGCAGTGACAGGGGCGCAACTAATGAAAAACTGTTTTTT
CASSDRGATNEKLFF
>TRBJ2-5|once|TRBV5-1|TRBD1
TGCGCCAGCAGCGCAGGACAGGGGGAGACCCAGTACTTC
CASSAGQGETQYF
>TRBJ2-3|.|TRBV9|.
TGTGCCAGCAGCGTAGGATCCGCGACAGATACGCAGTATTTT
CASSVGSATDTQYF
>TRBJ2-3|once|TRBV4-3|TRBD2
TGCGCCAGCAGCCTAACAACTCCGGGAGGGCCATCTGTCGATACGCAGTATTTT
CASSLTTPGGPSVDTQYF
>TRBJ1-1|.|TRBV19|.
TGTGCCAGTAGTAGCAGGAGGACTGAAGCTTTCTTT
CASSSRRTEAFF
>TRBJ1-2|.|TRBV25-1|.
TGTGCCAGCTATAGGGGCGGCGGCTATGGCTACACCTTC
CASYRGGGYGYTF
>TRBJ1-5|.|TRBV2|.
TGTGCCAGCACCCAGTTGAGATTGGGGCATAGCAATCAGCCCCAGCATTTT
CASTQLRLGHSNQPQHF
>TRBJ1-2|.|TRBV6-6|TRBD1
TGTGCCAGCAGTTACCCATCAGGGGGCCTCTATGGCTACACCTTC
CASSYPSGGLYGYTF
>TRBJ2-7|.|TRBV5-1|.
TGCGCCAGCAGCTTGGGGGGAGATTCCTACGAGCAGTACTTC
CASSLGGDSYEQYF
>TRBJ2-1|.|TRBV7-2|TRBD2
TGTGCCAGCAGCCCGACTAGCGGGAGTGGGAATGAGCAGTTCTTC
CASSPTSGSGNEQFF
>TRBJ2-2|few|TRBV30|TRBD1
TGTGCCTGGAGTGTACCAACCGGGACAGGGTCCGGGGAGCTGTTTTTT
CAWSVPTGTGSGELFF
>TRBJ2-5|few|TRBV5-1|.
TGCGCCAGCAGTCAGCCGGGAGAGACCCAGTACTTC
CASSQPGETQYF